This T cell receptor (beta chain) comes out of a study of T-cell memory formation after mild COVID-19. TCRdb reanalysed the 5' RACE reads using MiXCR and keeps one entry per CDR3 protein. This table holds under 550,000 distinct CDR3 sequences, roughly 18% found once. The length of the CDR3 is 15 residues. Germline loops: CDR1 LNHNV, CDR2 YYDKDF (reference sequence). The V end was cut by 2 bases, the J end by 3 bases, with 14 bases between. Sequencing input: PBMCs or a T cell subset sorted from them (not recorded which). The receptor was isolated from an adult woman who had mild COVID-19 (a few samples of this study predate the infection). Cell type and time point are not known. This chain joins TRBV15 and TRBJ2-7; perhaps D is TRBD1 or TRBD2 (5 bases each). CDR3 protein: CATSRPGRSLYEQYF. The CDR3 coding sequence is TGTGCCACCAGCAGACCGGGACGAAGTCTCTACGAGCAGTACTTC.